These T cell receptor beta chains were read from a single sample in a study of T cells after yellow fever vaccination. TCRdb re-called the 5' RACE reads through MiXCR, storing one row per CDR3 protein. The sample records some 340,000 distinct CDR3 sequences, over 4% being singletons. Sequenced material: PBMCs, taken 5 days after the yellow fever booster vaccination. The origin of the receptors is a man younger than 30 who received the YFV17D yellow fever vaccine. The CDR3 runs from the conserved cysteine through the conserved F or W. Fields, in order: CDR3 length, clone size, D gene, J gene, V gene, CDR3 DNA, CDR3 protein. D genes are given only for firm matches. Clone size is shown for a subset of rows, as once, few, many or a class of expanded clone.

15,few,.,TRBJ2-5,TRBV5-1,TGCGCCAGCAGCGGGTGGGCATACACCCAAGAGACCCAGTACTTC,CASSGWAYTQETQYF
15,.,.,TRBJ2-3,TRBV23-1,TGCGCCAGCACCTCAAGGGGGAAAGAAACAGATACGCAGTATTTT,CASTSRGKETDTQYF
17,many,TRBD2,TRBJ2-3,TRBV5-1,TGCGCCAGCAGCTTGGGGGGGACTAGCGGAGGCACAGATACGCAGTATTTT,CASSLGGTSGGTDTQYF
16,.,TRBD1,TRBJ2-7,TRBV4-3,TGCGCCAGCAGCCAAGCCCCTTGGACAGGGGGCTACGAGCAGTACTTC,CASSQAPWTGGYEQYF
13,many,.,TRBJ1-1,TRBV20-1,TGCAGTGCTAGAAAGGTTGCGGGTGGTGAAGCTTTCTTT,CSARKVAGGEAFF
16,few,TRBD1,TRBJ2-1,TRBV4-3,TGCGCCAGCAGCCGCGTTTGGGACAGGGGAAGGAGTGAGCAGTTCTTC,CASSRVWDRGRSEQFF
17,many,.,TRBJ1-1,TRBV4-2,TGTGCCAGCAGCTTAGGGACCCGGGGAGGGCTGAACACTGAAGCTTTCTTT,CASSLGTRGGLNTEAFF
11,.,TRBD1,TRBJ2-5,TRBV10-3,TGTGCCTCAGGGGGTCTAGAGACCCAGTACTTC,CASGGLETQYF
14,many,.,TRBJ2-4,TRBV2,TGTGCCAGCAGTGAAAGGCTAGCCAAAAACATTCAGTACTTC,CASSERLAKNIQYF
16,.,TRBD2,TRBJ2-1,TRBV5-1,TGCGCCAGCAGCACTCTACTAGCGGGGGGTGTCGATGAGCAGTTCTTC,CASSTLLAGGVDEQFF
15,few,.,TRBJ2-2,TRBV4-3,TGCGCCAGCAGCCAGTGGGACACCACCACCGGGGAGCTGTTTTTT,CASSQWDTTTGELFF
14,.,.,TRBJ1-4,TRBV20-1,TGCAGTGCTAGGGACGCCAGGACTAATGAAAAACTGTTTTTT,CSARDARTNEKLFF
14,few,.,TRBJ2-2,TRBV5-1,TGCGCCAGCAGCCTCGGACCGGACACCGGGGAGCTGTTTTTT,CASSLGPDTGELFF
16,many,.,TRBJ1-1,TRBV5-1,TGCGCCAGCAGCTTGGTGGGTCGGGGAGCGGGCACTGAAGCTTTCTTT,CASSLVGRGAGTEAFF
14,.,TRBD1,TRBJ1-1,TRBV20-1,TGCAGGACAATACCCGGGACAGGGGACACTGAAGCTTTCTTT,CRTIPGTGDTEAFF
16,many,TRBD1,TRBJ2-2,TRBV7-2,TGTGCCAGCAGCCAACCCGGGACAGCTAACACCGGGGAGCTGTTTTTT,CASSQPGTANTGELFF
15,few,.,TRBJ1-5,TRBV4-1,TGCGCCAGCAGCGGAGCAATATTGGGTCACCAGCCCCAGCATTTT,CASSGAILGHQPQHF
16,.,TRBD1,TRBJ1-2,TRBV4-3,TGCGCCAGCAGCCAAAACCCCGGGACAGGGGTTTATGGCTACACCTTC,CASSQNPGTGVYGYTF
14,.,.,TRBJ1-2,TRBV4-3,TGCGCCAGCAGCCAGGTGGAGGGCCACGGTGGCTACACCTTC,CASSQVEGHGGYTF
13,.,.,TRBJ2-1,TRBV30,TGTGCCTGGAGTGTTGGCAGATACAATGAGCAGTTCTTC,CAWSVGRYNEQFF
14,many,.,TRBJ1-1,TRBV20-1,TGCAGTGCTAGAAGAGGCAGCCCGAACACTGAAGCTTTCTTT,CSARRGSPNTEAFF
14,.,TRBD1,TRBJ2-1,TRBV5-6,TGTGCCAGCCTTTTTCAGGGGGCCGTTGGTGAGCAGTTCTTC,CASLFQGAVGEQFF
14,many,.,TRBJ2-2,TRBV7-3,TGTGCCAGCAGCCCTCGAGGGGACACCGGGGAGCTGTTTTTT,CASSPRGDTGELFF
17,few,.,TRBJ2-1,TRBV7-8,TGTGCCAGCAGCTTGGGGACGGGGAGGAGCTCCTACAATGAGCAGTTCTTC,CASSLGTGRSSYNEQFF
14,few,.,TRBJ2-3,TRBV12-5,TGTGCTAGTGCCGAACAGGGATGGGCAGATACGCAGTATTTT,CASAEQGWADTQYF
16,.,TRBD1,TRBJ1-2,TRBV12-3/TRBV12-4,TGTGCCAGCAGCCGAGGGATGACAGGGCATTTGGAGGGCTACACCTTC,CASSRGMTGHLEGYTF
16,few,.,TRBJ1-4,TRBV5-1,TGCGCCAGCAGCTTGGGACAACTTTCTAGCTATGAAAAACTGTTTTTT,CASSLGQLSSYEKLFF
15,many,TRBD1,TRBJ1-2,TRBV29-1,TGCAGCGTTGAAGAGGTGGTCAGGGGGAACTATGGCTACACCTTC,CSVEEVVRGNYGYTF
13,many,TRBD2,TRBJ2-5,TRBV10-3,TGTGCCATTGGCGCGGGGGGCCGAGAGACCCAGTACTTC,CAIGAGGRETQYF
14,.,.,TRBJ1-1,TRBV11-2,TGTGCCAGCAGCCGGGGCGATAGAAGCCATGAAGCTTTCTTT,CASSRGDRSHEAFF
12,.,TRBD1,TRBJ2-1,TRBV15,TGTGCCACCAGCAGAGCCAGACAGGGTCGGTTCTTC,CATSRARQGRFF
13,.,.,TRBJ1-1,TRBV7-3,TGTGCCAGCAGCTTCCTGGTGGACACTGAAGCTTTCTTT,CASSFLVDTEAFF
15,few,.,TRBJ1-6,TRBV5-6,TGTGCCAGCAGCTTGTCGGGGCGGTATAATTCACCCCTCCACTTT,CASSLSGRYNSPLHF
15,few,.,TRBJ1-6,TRBV5-1,TGCGCCAGCAGCTTGAAACCGCCGAATAATTCACCCCTCCACTTT,CASSLKPPNNSPLHF
12,.,.,TRBJ1-5,TRBV29-1,TGCAGCGTTGTGGACGGTAATCAGCCCCAGCATTTT,CSVVDGNQPQHF
11,.,.,TRBJ1-1,TRBV12-3/TRBV12-4,TGTGCCAGTGGCTACGCCACTGAAGCTTTCTTT,CASGYATEAFF
14,many,TRBD1,TRBJ2-7,TRBV2,TGTGCCAGCAGTGAACAGGGGGCGGACTACGAGCAGTACTTC,CASSEQGADYEQYF
16,.,TRBD2,TRBJ2-5,TRBV7-2,TGTGCCAGCAGCTTATGGAGCGGGAACAACCAAGAGACCCAGTACTTC,CASSLWSGNNQETQYF
16,.,TRBD2,TRBJ2-1,TRBV5-4,TGTGCCAGCAGCCCCCCAGCGGGAGTCAGCAGGGATGAGCAGTTCTTC,CASSPPAGVSRDEQFF
12,.,.,TRBJ2-3,TRBV10-3,TGTGCCGTCGGGCTAACGCCAGATACGCAGTATTTT,CAVGLTPDTQYF
16,many,.,TRBJ1-1,TRBV18,TGTGCCAGCTCACCCAAGGGAACAGAATTAAACACTGAAGCTTTCTTT,CASSPKGTELNTEAFF
12,many,TRBD1,TRBJ2-5,TRBV12-3/TRBV12-4,TGTGCCACCACGACAGGGACCGCGGCCCAGTACTTC,CATTTGTAAQYF
14,few,.,TRBJ1-2,TRBV20-1,TGCAGTGCCTCAGCTCAGGAAACCGGTGAGGGCTACACCTTC,CSASAQETGEGYTF
15,.,TRBD2,TRBJ2-2,TRBV4-3,TGCGCCAGCAGCCTCGCTAGCGGGGGAGGCGGGGAGCTGTTTTTT,CASSLASGGGGELFF
15,few,.,TRBJ2-7,TRBV6-2/TRBV6-3,TGTGCCAGCAGTCTCCTGGACACAATGTCCTACGAGCAGTACTTC,CASSLLDTMSYEQYF
14,many,.,TRBJ2-5,TRBV12-3/TRBV12-4,TGTGCCAGCAGTTTGGGAGGGGGCGGGGAGACCCAGTACTTC,CASSLGGGGETQYF